This passage covers 28 T cell receptor beta chains from one sample sequenced in a study of tumor-infiltrating lymphocytes in primary liver carcinoma. With a constant-region primer, TCR beta cDNA was made from about 0.5 ug of total RNA. Slightly modified ARM-PCR with three nested multiplex PCR rounds yielded TCR beta libraries. TRBV1-TRBV30 forward primers paired with a C-beta reverse primer drove the first two PCR rounds, about 9 cycles each. TCRdb analysed the multiplex PCR reads with MiXCR anew, one entry per CDR3 protein. The sample includes approximately 190,000 distinct CDR3 sequences, around 85% of them seen just once. Unsorted bulk tissue of roughly 19-30 mg yielded co-extracted RNA and DNA. Sequenced input: tumor tissue from primary liver carcinoma. The source of these receptors is a man aged 40-55 years with primary liver carcinoma and hepatitis B virus infection.

The table lists this clonotype with a count of one. A read error may account for a junction end that differs from germline. J is TRBJ2-3 and V is TRBV12-3 or TRBV12-4; TRBD2 matches at 11 bases. The length of the CDR3 is 17 residues. CDR3 residues: CASCSPTSGRSTDTQYF. CDR3 DNA: TGTGCCAGCTGTTCCCCAACTAGCGGGAGAAGTACAGACACGCAGTATTTT.

This clonotype was detected ten times or more. J is TRBJ2-6 and V is TRBV10-3; 12 bases align to TRBD2. This CDR3 spans 20 amino acids. The germline V gene encodes CDR1 ENHRY and CDR2 SYGVKD. V lost 2 bases to trimming and J lost 2 bases; unmatched junction nucleotides: 10. CDR3 bases: TGTGCCATCAGTGAGCGACTAGCGGGAGTGACGAGGACTGGGGCCAACGTCCTGACTTTC. It is translated as CAISERLAGVTRTGANVLTF.

The rearrangement uses TRBV29-1 and TRBJ2-1; no firm D call. Germline CDR1 is SQVTM and CDR2 is ANQGSEA. The CDR3 is made up of 14 amino acids. The CDR3 nucleotides are TGCAACGTCGTCAGTGGGAACTCTTACGATGAGCAGTTCTTC. Protein product: CNVVSGNSYDEQFF.

The V call is TRBV9, the J call TRBJ2-7; maybe TRBD1 (6 bases). This CDR3 has 14 residues. Trimming removed 2 bases from V and 3 bases from J, with 12 bases in between. CDR1 and CDR2 from the germline V gene are SGDLS and YYNGEE. CDR3 amino acids: CASSVTGCNYEQYF. The DNA for the CDR3 is TGTGCCAGCAGCGTTACAGGGTGCAACTACGAGCAGTACTTC.

On this clonotype itself: Just one base apart from a much larger clone, this may be a read error. The CDR3 loop is CASNQQGARTDTQYF. The CDR3 DNA follows: TGCGCCAGCAACCAACAGGGGGCCCGCACAGATACGCAGTATTTT. V gene TRBV5-1 combines with J gene TRBJ2-3; TRBD1 agrees at 9 bases. The V and J ends lost 6 bases and 1 base, in that order; junction bases with no gene match: 6. This CDR3 has 15 residues. Germline CDR1 and CDR2: SGHRS and YFSETQ.

A word on this clonotype: Its ends do not fully match the called genes, so a read error is possible. Here the CDR3 DNA reads TGTGCCAGCAGGTTCAGCGGGGGACAGGAGACCCGGTACTTC. Protein sequence: CASRFSGGQETRYF. The rearrangement uses TRBV11-2 and TRBJ2-5; D tentatively fits TRBD1 or TRBD2 (8 bases each). Looked up from germline, CDR1 is SGHAT and CDR2 is FQNNGV. There are 14 residues in the CDR3.

This sequence joins TRBV29-1 and TRBJ1-2; D ambiguous. Germline values: CDR1 SQVTM, CDR2 ANQGSEA. V lost 7 bases to trimming and J lost 11 bases, with 23 bases between them. This CDR3 has 13 residues. CDR3 region: CSAEVGLVRGYTF. CDR3 in DNA: TGCAGCGCTGAGGTAGGGCTTGTTAGAGGATACACCTTC.

Concerning this clonotype itself: One end of the junction fails to match germline, which may point to a read error. The chain has TRBV5-6 and TRBJ2-1; maybe TRBD1 (6 bases). The germline V gene encodes CDR1 SGHDT and CDR2 YYEEEE. The CDR3 contains 16 residues. The CDR3: CASSALTGSTYNEHFF. The CDR3 DNA sequence: TGTGCCAGCAGCGCCTTAACAGGGTCGACGTACAATGAGCACTTCTTC.

On this clonotype itself: Likely a read error: the CDR3 ends without its conserved phenylalanine or tryptophan. The genes are TRBV7-3 and TRBJ2-7, with a weak D call TRBD1 (5 bases). Germline loops: CDR1 SGHTA, CDR2 FQGTGA. The CDR3 loop spans 12 amino acids. The V gene lost 4 bases and the J gene lost 5 bases, with 9 bases spanning the gap. CDR3 nucleotide sequence: TGTGCCAGCAGCTCCAGGGTCCACGAGCAGTACTTA. It translates to CASSSRVHEQYL.

In regard to this clonotype: A read error may produce the germline difference seen at one junction end. The V and J genes are TRBV6-1 and TRBJ2-1, with 7 nucleotides matching TRBD1. Germline lookup yields CDR1 MNHNS and CDR2 SASEGT. The CDR3 has 15 amino acids. CDR3 DNA sequence: TGTGCAAGCAGTGGGGGCAGGGGGTTTAGCATTGAGCAGTTCTTC. This translates into CASSGGRGFSIEQFF.

This chain links TRBV6-5 with TRBJ2-7; possibly TRBD1 for D (6 bases). The CDR3 length is 14 residues. From germline, CDR1 is MNHEY and CDR2 SVGAGI. V dropped 5 bases and J dropped 5 bases, with 16 bases sitting between them. CDR3 nucleotides: TGTGCCAGCAGTCACCGGCCGGGACATAACGAGCAGTACTTC. Protein sequence: CASSHRPGHNEQYF.

About this clonotype: With a much larger clone just one base away, this may be a read error. The chain joins TRBV5-1 to TRBJ2-2; 11 bases align to TRBD2. The CDR3 length is 16 residues. Germline V gene sequence: CDR1 SGHRS, CDR2 YFSETQ. CDR3 loop: CATSVLAGVDTGELFF. The CDR3 region has the DNA TGCGCCACCAGCGTACTAGCGGGAGTAGATACCGGGGAGCTGTTTTTT.

The chain couples TRBV6-1 to TRBJ2-2, with TRBD1 identical over 10 bases. The V segment lost 10 bases and the J segment 7 bases; nucleotides outside the gene matches: 12. This CDR3 is built from 15 residues. CDR1 and CDR2 from the germline V gene are MNHNS and SASEGT. CDR3 loop: CATRIGTGESGELFF. CDR3 sequence (DNA): TGTGCCACCCGAATCGGGACAGGGGAAAGCGGGGAGCTGTTTTTT.

The rearrangement uses TRBV6-5 and TRBJ2-1; D is ambiguous. V was clipped by 7 bases and J by 7 bases, with 14 bases between them. This CDR3 comprises 13 residues. Germline CDR1 is MNHEY and CDR2 is SVGAGI. The CDR3 sequence: CASKYAVLNEQFF. As DNA, the CDR3 is TGTGCCAGCAAATACGCCGTATTAAATGAGCAGTTCTTC.

The rearrangement joins TRBV7-9 to TRBJ2-5, with D maybe TRBD1 (7 bases). Looked up from germline, CDR1 is SEHNR and CDR2 is FQNEAQ (reference sequence). CDR3 length: 14 amino acids. V lost 2 bases to trimming and J lost 7 bases, with 14 bases between them. Here the CDR3 reads CASSLSRGEMTQYF. Here the CDR3 DNA reads TGTGCCAGCAGCTTATCCAGGGGGGAAATGACCCAGTACTTC. Using reference TRBV7-9 and TRBJ2-5 for the parts outside the CDR3, the full variable domain is DTGVSQNPRHKITKRGQNVTFRCDPISEHNRLYWYRQTLGQGPEFLTYFQNEAQLEKSRLLSDRFSAERPKGSFSTLEIQRTEQGDSAMYLCASSLSRGEMTQYFGPGTRLLVL.

This clonotype was seen a single time. The chain is built from TRBV11-2 and TRBJ2-1; 8 bases are shared with TRBD2. The germline CDR1 and CDR2 sequences are SGHAT and FQNNGV. This CDR3 contains 16 residues. V dropped 1 base and J dropped 7; count of bases not matched to a gene: 9. This CDR3 is CASSLGNGRVVNEQFF. The DNA for the CDR3 is TGTGCCAGCAGCTTAGGGAACGGGAGGGTCGTAAATGAGCAGTTCTTC.

The V gene is TRBV12-3 or TRBV12-4, the J gene TRBJ1-2; no reliable D call. This CDR3 contains 12 residues. In DNA, the CDR3 is TGTGTCCGCAGTTTAGAGGGTCGCGGCTACACCTTC. It encodes CVRSLEGRGYTF.

The V and J genes are TRBV11-2 and TRBJ2-2; D is unresolved. V lost 9 bases and J lost 3, with 14 bases in between. This CDR3 spans 14 amino acids. The V gene's germline CDR1 is SGHAT and CDR2 FQNNGV. The CDR3 sequence is CASRTDSDTGELFF. In DNA, the CDR3 is TGTGCCAGTAGAACAGACTCAGACACCGGGGAGCTGTTTTTT. Based on the CDR3 plus reference TRBV11-2 and TRBJ2-2, the full variable domain is EAGVAQSPRYKIIEKRQSVAFWCNPISGHATLYWYQQILGQGPKLLIQFQNNGVVDDSQLPKDRFSAERLKGVDSTLKIQPAKLEDSAVYLCASRTDSDTGELFFGEGSRLTVL.

This clonotype was observed a single time. Its ends do not fully match the called genes, so a read error is possible. The gene calls are TRBV6-2 or TRBV6-3 and TRBJ2-1; possibly TRBD2 for D (7 bases). CDR3 length: 14 residues. Germline V gives CDR1 MNHEY, CDR2 SVGEGT. The CDR3 here is CVSSHGAGADEQLF. CDR3 coding DNA: TGTGTCAGCAGCCACGGCGCGGGGGCCGATGAGCAGTTATTC.

This clonotype was seen only a few times. The chain recombines TRBV6-6 with TRBJ1-4, with no clear D. This CDR3 is 17 amino acids long. The ends were cut back, 0 bases at V and 2 bases at J, with 13 bases in the middle. Germline V gene sequence: CDR1 MNHNY, CDR2 SVGAGI (reference sequence). The CDR3 spells CASSYSDPERTNEKLFF. The CDR3 coding sequence is TGTGCCAGCAGTTACTCGGATCCAGAGAGGACTAATGAAAAACTGTTTTTT.

Remarks on this clonotype: The germline gene is not matched at one end of the junction; a read error may be the cause. V and J are TRBV12-3 or TRBV12-4 and TRBJ2-5; 7 nucleotides line up with TRBD1. The CDR3 length is 13 residues. CDR3 in DNA: TGTACCAGCAGTTTGGCGCAGGGGGAGACCCACTATTTC. This codes for CTSSLAQGETHYF.

This chain links TRBV28 with TRBJ2-3; 8 bases map to TRBD2. Germline V lookup: CDR1 MDHEN, CDR2 SYDVKM. The CDR3 extends over 15 amino acids. The CDR3 reads CVNSLVGLVTDTQYF. CDR3 sequence (DNA): TGTGTCAACAGTTTGGTGGGACTAGTCACAGATACGCAGTATTTT.

Comment on this clonotype: A junction end diverges from the germline sequence, so it may reflect a read error. This chain links TRBV10-3 with TRBJ2-5; 7 bases align to TRBD1. Germline V gives CDR1 ENHRY, CDR2 SYGVKD. The CDR3 loop spans 14 amino acids. The CDR3 reads CVIIATGLGETQYF. CDR3 bases: TGTGTCATCATTGCGACAGGGTTGGGAGAGACCCAGTACTTC.

About this clonotype: A much larger clone differs by one base, so this may be a read error. The V call is TRBV28, the J call TRBJ1-1; D ambiguous. Between the trimmed V and J ends, which lost 7 bases and 4 bases, there was a span of 19 bases. The germline V gene has CDR1 MDHEN and CDR2 SYDVKM. This CDR3 spans 15 amino acids. Here the CDR3 DNA reads TGTGCCAGCAACCCACAGAGGGCGGGGTCCACTGAAGCTTTCTTT. Protein product: CASNPQRAGSTEAFF.

On this clonotype: A much larger clone sits a single nucleotide away, making a read error possible. The chain carries TRBV7-9 and TRBJ2-3; unclear D gene. CDR1 and CDR2 (germline): SEHNR, FQNEAQ (reference sequence). The CDR3 is made up of 12 amino acids. The chain's CDR3 is CASSLVADTEYF. In DNA form, the CDR3 reads TGTGCCAGCAGCTTAGTTGCAGATACGGAGTATTTT.

This clonotype is a singleton in its sample. The gene calls are TRBV4-1 and TRBJ2-3, with TRBD2 matching 16 bases. The CDR3 extends over 19 amino acids. Germline V gene sequence: CDR1 MGHRA, CDR2 YSYEKL. The CDR3 reads CAGNQSGTSGGAATDTQYF. In DNA form, the CDR3 reads TGCGCTGGCAACCAATCCGGGACTAGCGGGGGGGCCGCGACAGATACGCAGTATTTT.

Of note for this clonotype: At one end the junction does not follow the germline gene, possibly because of a read error. The chain couples TRBV10-1 to TRBJ2-1, with 12 bases fitting TRBD2. The CDR3 consists of 16 residues. Germline V gene sequence: CDR1 WNHNN, CDR2 SYGVQD (reference sequence). The chain's CDR3 is CARSDPTSGSDGEQFF. CDR3 DNA: TGCGCCCGCAGTGATCCGACTAGCGGGAGTGATGGTGAGCAGTTCTTC.

In its sample, this clonotype was seen a few times. This chain uses TRBV29-1 with TRBJ1-2, with TRBD1 matching 10 bases. The CDR3 runs to 12 residues. The germline V gene encodes CDR1 SQVTM and CDR2 ANQGSEA. J was trimmed by 11 bases and V by 8 bases; bases with no gene match: 11. CDR3 sequence (DNA): TGCAGCACTCGGGACAGGGGATATGATTACACCTTC. Translation gives CSTRDRGYDYTF.